This T cell receptor (beta chain) was captured by sequencing in a study of blood T cell repertoires in COVID-19. Overall study context: Spain, Italy and the United States supplied samples that represented acute and convalescent COVID-19.

Repertoires were generated with immunoSEQ multiplex PCR, while TCRdb's copy carries only in-frame clones and drops some. This table holds tens of thousands of clones, 80% to 95% found once. This CDR3 comprises 15 residues. V was pared by 5 bases and J by 0 bases, with 12 bases between. In germline, CDR1 is KGHSH, CDR2 LQKENI. The specimen was peripheral blood. The receptor was isolated from a woman aged 45-59 years in a cohort sampled during active COVID-19. The rearrangement uses TRBV18 and TRBJ2-3; possibly TRBD2 for D (5 bases). CDR3 sequence (DNA): TGTGCCAGCTCAGGCGGGTCCGCTAGCACAGATACGCAGTATTTT. It translates to CASSGGSASTDTQYF.